This TCR beta chain was sequenced during a study of blood T cell repertoires in COVID-19. Looking at the study overall: The samples span acute and convalescent COVID-19 from the United States, Italy and Spain.

Measured with immunoSEQ multiplex PCR; TCRdb has only the in-frame clones, and not every one. The top ten hold around 2% of the sample, which has around 300,000 clones, approximately 92% seen once. The V gene lost 3 bases and the J gene lost 0 bases, with 13 bases spanning the gap. The CDR3 covers 17 residues. Germline loops: CDR1 SGDLS, CDR2 YYNGEE. In its sample, this clone was seen once. Participant-reported clinical history was the basis for cohort assignment. Sequences were obtained from PBMCs or T cells enriched from blood (not recorded which). The source of this sequence is a woman between 18 and 30 years old who had recovered from COVID-19. The chain couples TRBV9 to TRBJ2-6; D perhaps matches TRBD2 (6 bases). The CDR3 loop reads CASSGRDGSSGANVLTF. The CDR3 bases are TGTGCCAGCAGCGGCCGGGACGGGAGCTCTGGGGCCAACGTCCTGACTTTC.